A selection of T cell receptor beta chains follows, all from one sample in a study of neurological immune-mediated disorders. In TCRdb, the 5' RACE reads were re-called with MiXCR into one record per CDR3 protein. The table records fewer than 25,000 distinct CDR3 sequences, under 15% of them present only once. The specimen sequenced was PBMCs. These receptors were taken from a middle-aged woman with HTLV-1-associated myelopathy (HAM/TSP). Both conserved end residues are part of each CDR3. Fields, in order: J gene, clone size, V gene, D gene, CDR3 DNA, CDR3 protein. D genes are given only for firm matches. The size entry is marked missing in some rows and otherwise reads once, few, many or a size class.

j_gene: TRBJ2-1
abundance: many
v_gene: TRBV29-1
d_gene: TRBD2
CDR3nt: TGCAGCGTTGTAGCGGGGGGATCCTACAATGAGCAGTTCTTC
CDR3aa: CSVVAGGSYNEQFF

j_gene: TRBJ2-2
abundance: many
v_gene: TRBV24-1
d_gene: TRBD1
CDR3nt: TGTGCCACCAGTGATTTCCAGGACAGGGGGCGTACCGGGGAGCTGTTTTTT
CDR3aa: CATSDFQDRGRTGELFF

j_gene: TRBJ1-5
abundance: NA
v_gene: TRBV5-6
d_gene: NA
CDR3nt: NA
CDR3aa: CASSFYICSASEGDQPQHF

j_gene: TRBJ2-7
abundance: many
v_gene: TRBV20-1
d_gene: TRBD1
CDR3nt: TGCAGTGCTCTGGGGGACAGGGGGGCCTCTGTGGTGCAGTACTTC
CDR3aa: CSALGDRGASVVQYF

j_gene: TRBJ2-3
abundance: NA
v_gene: TRBV7-3
d_gene: NA
CDR3nt: TGTGCCAGCAGCTTACGGTCAGGCCCCCCAGATACGCAGTATTTT
CDR3aa: CASSLRSGPPDTQYF

j_gene: TRBJ2-5
abundance: many
v_gene: TRBV7-2
d_gene: TRBD2
CDR3nt: TGTGCCAGCAGCTCGTCTAGCGGTGCGGAGACCCAGTACTTC
CDR3aa: CASSSSSGAETQYF

j_gene: TRBJ1-2
abundance: NA
v_gene: TRBV6-6
d_gene: TRBD1
CDR3nt: TGTGCCAGCAGTTATGGAGAGGGAGGGGGCTATGGCTACACCTTT
CDR3aa: CASSYGEGGGYGYTF

j_gene: TRBJ2-5
abundance: many
v_gene: TRBV7-2
d_gene: TRBD2
CDR3nt: TGTGCCAGCAGCGAGGGACTAGCCAAGGGGACCCAGTACTTC
CDR3aa: CASSEGLAKGTQYF

j_gene: TRBJ2-3
abundance: many
v_gene: TRBV7-8
d_gene: TRBD2
CDR3nt: TGTGCCAGCAGCTTAGCGGGGACTAGTACCCATACGCAGTATTTT
CDR3aa: CASSLAGTSTHTQYF

j_gene: TRBJ1-5
abundance: many
v_gene: TRBV7-2
d_gene: NA
CDR3nt: TGTGCCAGCAGCTTAGCCGACCATCCAACCCAGCCCCAGCATTTT
CDR3aa: CASSLADHPTQPQHF

j_gene: TRBJ2-7
abundance: many
v_gene: TRBV5-1
d_gene: NA
CDR3nt: TGCGCCAGCAGCTTAGGGACTTACTCCTACGAGCAGTACTTC
CDR3aa: CASSLGTYSYEQYF

j_gene: TRBJ1-1
abundance: NA
v_gene: TRBV5-1
d_gene: NA
CDR3nt: TGCGCCAGCAGCTTGGCGGAAACCGAAGCTTTCTTT
CDR3aa: CASSLAETEAFF

j_gene: TRBJ2-2
abundance: many
v_gene: TRBV3-1
d_gene: NA
CDR3nt: TGTGCCAGCAATCGAATTGGGGACGGGGAGCTGTTTTTT
CDR3aa: CASNRIGDGELFF

j_gene: TRBJ2-3
abundance: NA
v_gene: TRBV7-8
d_gene: TRBD2
CDR3nt: TGTGCCAGCAGCTCCCTGAGGGGTAGCGGGGGCACAGATACGCAGTATTTT
CDR3aa: CASSSLRGSGGTDTQYF

j_gene: TRBJ2-1
abundance: many
v_gene: TRBV5-1
d_gene: NA
CDR3nt: TGCGCCAGCAGCTTGGCGGGCTCAACATACAATGAGCAGTTCTTT
CDR3aa: CASSLAGSTYNEQFF

j_gene: TRBJ2-2
abundance: many
v_gene: TRBV4-1
d_gene: NA
CDR3nt: TGCGCCAGCAGCCAAGACTTCCACCCGAACACCGGGGAGCTGTTTTTT
CDR3aa: CASSQDFHPNTGELFF

j_gene: TRBJ1-1
abundance: NA
v_gene: TRBV7-6
d_gene: NA
CDR3nt: TGTGCCAGCAGCTTAACAGGTACCACTAACACTGAAGCTTTCTTT
CDR3aa: CASSLTGTTNTEAFF

j_gene: TRBJ2-3
abundance: many
v_gene: TRBV6-1
d_gene: NA
CDR3nt: TGTGCCAGCAGTAGGCTTCAGGGGGATACGCAGTATTTT
CDR3aa: CASSRLQGDTQYF

j_gene: TRBJ2-1
abundance: many
v_gene: TRBV20-1
d_gene: NA
CDR3nt: TGCAGTGCTCTACCCGACAACTACAATGAGCAGTTCTTC
CDR3aa: CSALPDNYNEQFF

j_gene: TRBJ1-1
abundance: NA
v_gene: TRBV5-1
d_gene: NA
CDR3nt: TGCACCAGCAGCTTGGGTGGCCCAACTGAAGCTTTCTTT
CDR3aa: CTSSLGGPTEAFF

j_gene: TRBJ2-3
abundance: few
v_gene: TRBV24-1
d_gene: NA
CDR3nt: TGTGCCACCAGTGATCCGGACTCAAGCACAGATACGCAGTATTTT
CDR3aa: CATSDPDSSTDTQYF

j_gene: TRBJ2-5
abundance: many
v_gene: TRBV20-1
d_gene: NA
CDR3nt: TGCAGTGCTAGTCTTAGCCGGGAGACCCAGTACTTC
CDR3aa: CSASLSRETQYF

j_gene: TRBJ2-3
abundance: few
v_gene: TRBV20-1
d_gene: TRBD2
CDR3nt: TGCAGTGCTAGACTAGCGGGGGGGCCGGTGAGCACAGATACGCAGTATTTT
CDR3aa: CSARLAGGPVSTDTQYF

j_gene: TRBJ1-5
abundance: many
v_gene: TRBV27
d_gene: NA
CDR3nt: TGTGCCAGCAAAAGTTGTAGGAGTTTTCGGAATCAGCCCCAGCATTTT
CDR3aa: CASKSCRSFRNQPQHF

j_gene: TRBJ2-7
abundance: many
v_gene: TRBV20-1
d_gene: TRBD2
CDR3nt: TGCAGTGCTAGCGCCGCTAGCGGCGAGCAGTACTTC
CDR3aa: CSASAASGEQYF

j_gene: TRBJ1-5
abundance: many
v_gene: TRBV20-1
d_gene: NA
CDR3nt: TGCTCCCGCGGGGGGGCGGGTACACAGCCCCAGCATTTT
CDR3aa: CSRGGAGTQPQHF

j_gene: TRBJ1-6
abundance: many
v_gene: TRBV6-5
d_gene: TRBD1
CDR3nt: TGTGCCAGCAGTTTGACAGGGAAGATGGATTCACCCCTCCACTTT
CDR3aa: CASSLTGKMDSPLHF

j_gene: TRBJ2-2
abundance: many
v_gene: TRBV20-1
d_gene: TRBD1
CDR3nt: TGCAGTGCTAAGGGGACAGGGGGCTGGGAGCTGTTTTTT
CDR3aa: CSAKGTGGWELFF

j_gene: TRBJ1-4
abundance: many
v_gene: TRBV5-1
d_gene: NA
CDR3nt: TGCGCCAGCAGCGAGGAGGGACATCGTAATGAAAAACTGTTTTTT
CDR3aa: CASSEEGHRNEKLFF

j_gene: TRBJ1-1
abundance: NA
v_gene: TRBV29-1
d_gene: TRBD1
CDR3nt: TGCAGCGTTGACCAGGAACAGGGGTCTCCGACCACTTTCTTT
CDR3aa: CSVDQEQGSPTTFF

j_gene: TRBJ2-3
abundance: NA
v_gene: TRBV12-5
d_gene: NA
CDR3nt: TGTGCTAGTGGCCAGGGTAGCACAGATACGCAGTATTTT
CDR3aa: CASGQGSTDTQYF

j_gene: TRBJ2-1
abundance: once
v_gene: TRBV18
d_gene: TRBD2
CDR3nt: TGTGCCAGCTCACCGACTAGCGGGGGGGCCACGCATGAGCAGTTCTTC
CDR3aa: CASSPTSGGATHEQFF